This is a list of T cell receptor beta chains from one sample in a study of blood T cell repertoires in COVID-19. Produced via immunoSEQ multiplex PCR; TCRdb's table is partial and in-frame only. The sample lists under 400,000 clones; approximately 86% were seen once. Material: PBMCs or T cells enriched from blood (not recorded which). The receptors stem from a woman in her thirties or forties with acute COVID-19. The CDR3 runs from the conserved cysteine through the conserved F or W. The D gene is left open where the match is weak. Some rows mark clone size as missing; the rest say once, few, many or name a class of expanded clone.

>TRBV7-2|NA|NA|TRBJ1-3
CASSPQIGGRGTFF
TGTGCCAGCAGCCCCCAGATCGGTGGTCGGGGGACTTTTTTT
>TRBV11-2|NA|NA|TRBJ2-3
CASSALVTDTQYF
TGTGCCAGCAGCGCACTGGTTACGGATACGCAGTATTTT
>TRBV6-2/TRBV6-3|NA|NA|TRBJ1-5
CASSYFRHSDSYNQPQHF
TGTGCCAGCAGTTACTTCCGCCACTCAGACAGCTACAATCAGCCCCAGCATTTT
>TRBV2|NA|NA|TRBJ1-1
CASSEFGLRLNTEAFF
TGTGCCAGCAGTGAATTTGGCCTCAGGCTGAACACTGAAGCTTTCTTT
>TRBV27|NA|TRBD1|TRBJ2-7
CASSGQGSYEQYF
TGTGCCAGCAGTGGACAGGGGTCCTACGAGCAGTACTTC
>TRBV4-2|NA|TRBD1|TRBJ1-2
CASSQGGQGEGYGYTF
TGTGCCAGCAGCCAAGGCGGACAGGGAGAAGGCTATGGCTACACCTTC
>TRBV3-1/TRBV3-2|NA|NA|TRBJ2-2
CASSPGLGGSRELFF
TGTGCCAGCAGCCCTGGATTGGGGGGATCCCGGGAGCTGTTTTTT
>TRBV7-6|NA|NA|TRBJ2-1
CASSSFHREGLKNEQFF
TGTGCCAGCAGCTCCTTTCACAGGGAGGGCCTTAAGAATGAGCAGTTCTTC
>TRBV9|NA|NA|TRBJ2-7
CASSAPSGVGSYEQYF
TGTGCCAGCAGCGCTCCGTCGGGGGTCGGGTCCTACGAGCAGTACTTC
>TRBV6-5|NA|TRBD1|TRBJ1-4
CASNKGTGGEKLFF
TGTGCCAGCAATAAGGGGACAGGGGGTGAAAAACTGTTTTTT
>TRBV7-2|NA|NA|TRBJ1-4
CASSLSGSWEKLFF
TGTGCCAGCAGCTTATCAGGGTCCTGGGAAAAACTGTTTTTT
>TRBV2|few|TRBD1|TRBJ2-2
CASRGQGDTGELFF
TGTGCCAGCAGGGGACAGGGGGACACCGGGGAGCTGTTTTTT
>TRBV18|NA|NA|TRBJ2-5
CASSPSQETQYF
TGTGCCAGCTCACCGTCACAAGAGACCCAGTACTTC
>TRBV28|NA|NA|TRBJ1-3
CASSSSRRGNTIYF
TGTGCCAGCAGTTCGAGCCGTCGAGGAAACACCATATATTTT
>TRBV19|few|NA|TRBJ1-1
CASSKDRPGGGEAFF
TGTGCCAGTAGTAAAGACAGGCCTGGGGGGGGTGAAGCTTTCTTT
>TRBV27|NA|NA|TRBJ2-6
CASSFKGDGSSGANVLTF
TGTGCCAGCAGTTTTAAGGGGGATGGTTCATCTGGGGCCAACGTCCTGACTTTC